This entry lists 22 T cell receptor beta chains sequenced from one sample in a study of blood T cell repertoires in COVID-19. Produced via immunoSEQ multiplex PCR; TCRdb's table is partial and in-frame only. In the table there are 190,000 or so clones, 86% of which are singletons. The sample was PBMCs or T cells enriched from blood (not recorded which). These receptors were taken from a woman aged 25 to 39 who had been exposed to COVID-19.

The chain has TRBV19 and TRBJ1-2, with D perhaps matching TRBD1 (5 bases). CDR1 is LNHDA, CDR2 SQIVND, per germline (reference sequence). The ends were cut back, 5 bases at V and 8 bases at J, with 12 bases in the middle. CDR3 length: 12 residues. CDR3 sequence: CASSARDSGYTF. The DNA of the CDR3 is TGTGCCAGTAGTGCCCGGGACTCGGGCTACACCTTC.

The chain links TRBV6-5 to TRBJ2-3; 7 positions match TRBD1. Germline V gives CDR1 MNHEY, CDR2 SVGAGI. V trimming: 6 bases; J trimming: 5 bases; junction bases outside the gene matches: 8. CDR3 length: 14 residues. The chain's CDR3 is CASSSRGFGDTQYF. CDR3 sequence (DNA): TGTGCCAGCAGCTCCAGGGGGTTTGGAGATACGCAGTATTTT.

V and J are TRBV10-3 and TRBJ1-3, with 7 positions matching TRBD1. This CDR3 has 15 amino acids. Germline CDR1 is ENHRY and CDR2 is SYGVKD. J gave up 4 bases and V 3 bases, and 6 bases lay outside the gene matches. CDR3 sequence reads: CAISEQARGGNTIYF. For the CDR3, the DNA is TGTGCCATCAGTGAACAGGCCAGGGGGGGAAACACCATATATTTT.

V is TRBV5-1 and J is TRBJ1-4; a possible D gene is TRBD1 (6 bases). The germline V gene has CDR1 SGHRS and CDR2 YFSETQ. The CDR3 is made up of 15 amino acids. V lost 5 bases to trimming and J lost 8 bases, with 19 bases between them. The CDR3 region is CASRPGGAIGEKLFF. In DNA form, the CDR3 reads TGCGCCAGCAGACCTGGGGGGGCGATAGGAGAAAAACTGTTTTTT.

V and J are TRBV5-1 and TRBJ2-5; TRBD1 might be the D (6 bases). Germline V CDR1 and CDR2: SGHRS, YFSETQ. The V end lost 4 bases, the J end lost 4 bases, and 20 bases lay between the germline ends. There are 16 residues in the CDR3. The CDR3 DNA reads TGCGCCAGCAGCCTGTGGGGAGCGCGAGGGGGAGAGACCCAGTACTTC. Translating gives CASSLWGARGGETQYF.

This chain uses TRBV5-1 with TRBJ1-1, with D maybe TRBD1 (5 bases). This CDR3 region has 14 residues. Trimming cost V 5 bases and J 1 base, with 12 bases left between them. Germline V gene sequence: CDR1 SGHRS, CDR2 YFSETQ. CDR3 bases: TGCGCCAGCAGTCTACAGGCGTCGAACACTGAAGCTTTCTTT. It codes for CASSLQASNTEAFF. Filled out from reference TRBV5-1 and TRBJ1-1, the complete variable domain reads KAGVTQTPRYLIKTRGQQVTLSCSPISGHRSVSWYQQTPGQGLQFLFEYFSETQRNKGNFPGRFSGRQFSNSRSEMNVSTLELGDSALYLCASSLQASNTEAFFGQGTRLTVV.

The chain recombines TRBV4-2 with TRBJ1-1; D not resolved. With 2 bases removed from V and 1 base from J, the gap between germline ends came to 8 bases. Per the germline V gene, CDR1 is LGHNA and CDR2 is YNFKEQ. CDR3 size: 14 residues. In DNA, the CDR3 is TGTGCCAGCAGCCAAAGTGCGGAGAACACTGAAGCTTTCTTT. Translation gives CASSQSAENTEAFF.

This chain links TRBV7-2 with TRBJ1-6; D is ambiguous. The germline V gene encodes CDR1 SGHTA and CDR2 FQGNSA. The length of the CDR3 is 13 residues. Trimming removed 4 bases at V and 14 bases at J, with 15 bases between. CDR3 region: CASSSRNEPTLHF. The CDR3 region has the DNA TGTGCCAGCAGCTCGCGCAATGAACCCACCCTCCACTTT.

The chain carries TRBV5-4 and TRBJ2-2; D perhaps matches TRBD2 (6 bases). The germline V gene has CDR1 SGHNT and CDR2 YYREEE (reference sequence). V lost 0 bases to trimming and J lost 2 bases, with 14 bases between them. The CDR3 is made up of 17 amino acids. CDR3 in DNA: TGTGCCAGCAGCTTGGCCCCGGGACTCGTAAACACCGGGGAGCTGTTTTTT. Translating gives CASSLAPGLVNTGELFF.

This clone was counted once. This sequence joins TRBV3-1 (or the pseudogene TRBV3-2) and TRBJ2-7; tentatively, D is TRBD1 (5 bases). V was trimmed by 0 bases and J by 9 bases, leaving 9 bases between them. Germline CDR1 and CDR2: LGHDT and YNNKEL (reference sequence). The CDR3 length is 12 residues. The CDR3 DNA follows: TGTGCCAGCAGCCAAGACGACAGAAGGCAGTACTTC. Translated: CASSQDDRRQYF.

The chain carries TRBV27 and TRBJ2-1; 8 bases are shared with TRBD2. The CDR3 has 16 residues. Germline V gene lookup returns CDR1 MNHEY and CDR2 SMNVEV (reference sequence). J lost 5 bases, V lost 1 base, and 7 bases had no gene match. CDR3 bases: TGTGCCAGCAGTTTATTCGCCCGGGGGGGAAACAATGAGCAGTTCTTC. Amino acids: CASSLFARGGNNEQFF.

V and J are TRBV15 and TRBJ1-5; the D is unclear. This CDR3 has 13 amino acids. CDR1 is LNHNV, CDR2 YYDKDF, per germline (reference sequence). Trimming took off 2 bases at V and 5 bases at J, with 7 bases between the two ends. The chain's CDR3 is CATSRRVDQPQHF. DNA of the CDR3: TGTGCCACCAGCAGACGGGTCGATCAGCCCCAGCATTTT.

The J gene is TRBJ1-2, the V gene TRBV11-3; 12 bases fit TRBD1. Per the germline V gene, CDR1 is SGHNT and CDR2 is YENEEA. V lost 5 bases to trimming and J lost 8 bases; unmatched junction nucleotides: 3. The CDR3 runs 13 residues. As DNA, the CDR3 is TGTGCCAGCAGCGACGGGACAGGGGGCGGCTACACCTTC. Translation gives CASSDGTGGGYTF.

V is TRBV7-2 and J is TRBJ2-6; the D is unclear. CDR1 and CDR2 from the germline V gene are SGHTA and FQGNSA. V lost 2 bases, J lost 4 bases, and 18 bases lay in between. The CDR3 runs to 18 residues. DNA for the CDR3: TGTGCCAGCAGCTTAAGGTCGCCAGGCTCGTTGGGGGCCAACGTCCTGACTTTC. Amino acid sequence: CASSLRSPGSLGANVLTF.

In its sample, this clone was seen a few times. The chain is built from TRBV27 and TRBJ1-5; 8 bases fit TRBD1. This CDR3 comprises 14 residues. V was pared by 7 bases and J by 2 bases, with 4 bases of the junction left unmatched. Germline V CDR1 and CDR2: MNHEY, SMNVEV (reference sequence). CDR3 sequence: CASTSTGGNQPQHF. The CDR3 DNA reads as TGTGCCAGCACCTCGACAGGGGGCAATCAGCCCCAGCATTTT.

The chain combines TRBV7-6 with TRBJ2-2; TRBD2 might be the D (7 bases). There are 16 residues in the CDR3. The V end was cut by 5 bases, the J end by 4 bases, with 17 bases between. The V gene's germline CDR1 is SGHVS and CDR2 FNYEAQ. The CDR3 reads CASSTFGGGTTGELFF. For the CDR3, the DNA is TGTGCCAGCAGCACGTTTGGGGGGGGCACCACCGGGGAGCTGTTTTTT.

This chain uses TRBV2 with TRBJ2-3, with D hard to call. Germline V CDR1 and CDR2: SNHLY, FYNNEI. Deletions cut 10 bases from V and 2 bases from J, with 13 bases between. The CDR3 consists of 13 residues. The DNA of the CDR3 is TGTGCCACCTACAGTCTACCCACAGATACGCAGTATTTT. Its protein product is CATYSLPTDTQYF.

This CDR3 is CATSDGEGGTDTQYF. The CDR3 DNA sequence: TGTGCCACCAGTGATGGGGAAGGGGGCACAGATACGCAGTATTTT. The J gene is TRBJ2-3, the V gene TRBV24-1; D might be TRBD1 (5 bases). This CDR3 region has 15 residues. Germline loops: CDR1 KGHDR, CDR2 SFDVKD. Between the trimmed V and J ends, which lost 3 bases and 1 base, there was a span of 10 bases.

The CDR3 DNA follows: TGTGCCAGCAACACCGGGACAGGGGTGCAGCCCCAGCATTTT. It codes for CASNTGTGVQPQHF. The chain carries TRBV2 and TRBJ1-5, with 10 bases aligning to TRBD1. CDR1 is SNHLY, CDR2 FYNNEI, per germline. V lost 7 bases, J lost 7 bases, and 7 bases stayed unmatched. The length of the CDR3 is 14 residues.

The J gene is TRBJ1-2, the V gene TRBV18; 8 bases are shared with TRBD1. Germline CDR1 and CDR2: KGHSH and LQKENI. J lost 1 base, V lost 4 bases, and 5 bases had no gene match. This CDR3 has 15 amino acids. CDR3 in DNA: TGTGCCAGCTCACGCGAGGGACAGGTTAACTATGGCTACACCTTC. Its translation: CASSREGQVNYGYTF.

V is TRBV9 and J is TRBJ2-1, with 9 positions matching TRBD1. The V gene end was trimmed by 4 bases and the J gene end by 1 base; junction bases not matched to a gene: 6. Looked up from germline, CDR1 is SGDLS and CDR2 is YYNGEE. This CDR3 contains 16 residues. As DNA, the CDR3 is TGTGCCAGCAGCACCACAGGGGGCGTATCCTACAATGAGCAGTTCTTC. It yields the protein CASSTTGGVSYNEQFF.

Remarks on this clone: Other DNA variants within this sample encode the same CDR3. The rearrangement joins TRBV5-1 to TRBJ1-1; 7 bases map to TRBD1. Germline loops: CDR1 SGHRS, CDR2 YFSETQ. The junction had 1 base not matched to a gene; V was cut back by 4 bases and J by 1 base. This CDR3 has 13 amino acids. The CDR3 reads CASSRQGNTEAFF. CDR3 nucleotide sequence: TGCGCCAGCAGCAGACAGGGGAACACTGAAGCTTTCTTT.